The 20 T cell receptor beta chains below come from one sample, sequenced in a study of naive and memory T cell subsets. General study findings and limits: Possibly reflecting memory cells re-expressing CD45RA, a few larger clonotypes occurred in naive repertoires, especially CD8.

No antigen has been assigned to these receptors. An equimolar mix of two oligonucleotides served as the beta constant-region primer for TRBC1 and TRBC2. Nested alpha and beta constant-region primers with the SP2 primer drove four PCR rounds on ligated cDNA. One entry per CDR3 protein, called by TCRdb with MiXCR from the UMI-ligation and nested PCR reads. The table shows approximately 140,000 distinct CDR3 sequences, with approximately 24% occurring only once. The specimen sequenced was naive CD4+ T cells from blood. The receptor set was obtained from a human donor in good health.

This clonotype has more than one count but fewer than ten. The V call is TRBV20-1, the J call TRBJ1-6, with TRBD1 identical over 10 bases. V lost 0 bases to trimming and J lost 7 bases; unmatched junction nucleotides: 3. This CDR3 contains 15 residues. Germline loops: CDR1 DFQATT, CDR2 SNEGSKA (reference sequence). Written as DNA, the CDR3 is TGCAGTGCTAGAGAGGGACAGGGGTCGAATTCACCCCTCCACTTT. Its translation: CSAREGQGSNSPLHF.

The chain carries TRBV27 and TRBJ1-5, with D unresolved. Germline CDR1 is MNHEY and CDR2 is SMNVEV (reference sequence). This CDR3 contains 15 residues. The V end was cut by 0 bases, the J end by 6 bases, with 12 bases between. This chain's CDR3 is CASSLSAGSRQPQHF. CDR3 nucleotide sequence: TGTGCCAGCAGTTTATCGGCCGGGTCGCGTCAGCCCCAGCATTTT.

The rearrangement uses TRBV28 and TRBJ1-5; 7 nucleotides match TRBD1. The germline gives CDR1 MDHEN, CDR2 SYDVKM. CDR3 size: 14 residues. J gave up 7 bases and V 6 bases, and 9 bases lay outside the gene matches. CDR3 in DNA: TGTGCCAGCAGCGCACGACAGGGCCGGCAGCCCCAGCATTTT. Translated, it gives CASSARQGRQPQHF.

V gene TRBV5-6 combines with J gene TRBJ2-3; D is possibly TRBD2 (6 bases). The germline CDR1 and CDR2 sequences are SGHDT and YYEEEE. Trimming shortened V by 0 bases and J by 3 bases, and 14 bases separated the two germline ends. The CDR3 has 16 residues. The DNA of the CDR3 is TGTGCCAGCAGCTTGGCTGGACTACTGGGGACAGATACGCAGTATTTT. Protein: CASSLAGLLGTDTQYF.

This sequence joins TRBV29-1 and TRBJ2-2, with TRBD2 identical over 15 bases. The CDR3 is made up of 14 amino acids. Germline values: CDR1 SQVTM, CDR2 ANQGSEA. V was pared by 4 bases and J by 9 bases, with 3 bases of the junction left unmatched. CDR3 amino acids: CSVGTSGGGRELFF. The CDR3 DNA sequence: TGCAGCGTTGGGACTAGCGGGGGGGGCCGGGAGCTGTTTTTT.

The rearrangement uses TRBV9 and TRBJ2-2, with TRBD2 as a possible D gene (6 bases). The CDR3 consists of 17 residues. The germline CDR1 and CDR2 sequences are SGDLS and YYNGEE. Deletions cut 5 bases from V and 5 bases from J, with 22 bases between. The chain's CDR3 is CASSEAIGRLVTGELFF. CDR3 in DNA: TGTGCCAGCAGTGAGGCTATAGGGAGACTAGTTACCGGGGAGCTGTTTTTT.

The chain carries TRBV6-4 and TRBJ2-3; the D is unclear. Germline V lookup: CDR1 MRHNA, CDR2 SNTAGT. The CDR3 has 13 residues. Trimming left V 2 bases short and J 3 bases short, with 6 bases between. As DNA, the CDR3 is TGTGCCAGCAGTGACCAAGGGACAGATACGCAGTATTTT. Translated, it gives CASSDQGTDTQYF.

The rearrangement links TRBV5-5 to TRBJ1-1; D possibly corresponds to TRBD1 (6 bases). The CDR3 length is 13 residues. Germline V CDR1 and CDR2: SGHKS, YYEKEE (reference sequence). Trimming pared 2 bases from V and 4 bases from J, leaving 9 bases between. The CDR3 protein is CASSLQGATEAFF. CDR3 nucleotides: TGTGCCAGCAGCTTACAGGGAGCCACTGAAGCTTTCTTT.

The chain combines TRBV20-1 with TRBJ1-4, with 10 bases lining up with TRBD1. This CDR3 comprises 13 residues. Germline V gives CDR1 DFQATT, CDR2 SNEGSKA (reference sequence). V gave up 5 bases and J gave up 11 bases; unmatched junction bases: 8. The CDR3 nucleotides read TGCAGTGCTTCGGGACAGGGGTTGCGGAAACTGTTTTTT. This sequence encodes CSASGQGLRKLFF.

This clonotype was detected a few times. V and J are TRBV29-1 and TRBJ2-2, with no clear D. V lost 4 bases to trimming and J lost 1 base, with 10 bases between them. CDR1 is SQVTM, CDR2 ANQGSEA, per germline. This CDR3 has 14 residues. For the CDR3, the DNA is TGCAGCGTTGTCGGTCCGAAGAACACCGGGGAGCTGTTTTTT. It codes for CSVVGPKNTGELFF.

The chain employs TRBV12-3 or TRBV12-4 and TRBJ2-2, with D perhaps TRBD2 (6 bases). V was clipped by 6 bases and J by 1 base, with 21 bases between them. The CDR3 covers 18 residues. The CDR3 protein is CASSPRGTGTQNTGELFF. In DNA, the CDR3 is TGTGCCAGCAGCCCACGAGGTACCGGGACTCAGAACACCGGGGAGCTGTTTTTT.

A few counts support this clonotype. The V and J genes are TRBV13 and TRBJ2-7; TRBD2 matches 8 bases. V shed 7 bases, J shed 7 bases, and the junction held 15 bases outside the gene matches. The CDR3 totals 15 residues. From germline, CDR1 is PRHDT and CDR2 FYEKMQ (reference sequence). The CDR3 sequence: CASTKPRSGRWEQYF. DNA of the CDR3: TGTGCCAGCACCAAACCGCGAAGCGGGAGATGGGAGCAGTACTTC.

The chain employs TRBV7-2 and TRBJ1-2; 9 positions match TRBD1. From germline, CDR1 is SGHTA and CDR2 FQGNSA. The V and J ends lost 5 bases and 7 bases, in that order; junction bases with no gene match: 8. The CDR3 contains 14 residues. The CDR3 sequence is CASSRPGTGLGYTF. The CDR3 nucleotides read TGTGCCAGCAGCCGCCCCGGGACAGGGCTTGGCTACACCTTC.

The V and J genes are TRBV7-2 and TRBJ2-1, with TRBD2 as a possible D gene (5 bases). The germline CDR1 and CDR2 sequences are SGHTA and FQGNSA. V was shortened by 6 bases and J by 6 bases, with 9 bases between the two germline ends. The CDR3 has 12 amino acids. CDR3 region: CASRIGLNEQFF. The CDR3 DNA follows: TGTGCCAGCAGAATTGGACTCAATGAGCAGTTCTTC.

The chain recombines TRBV5-1 with TRBJ2-1; 7 positions match TRBD1. V shed 0 bases, J shed 9 bases, and the junction held 6 bases outside the gene matches. The CDR3 is 14 amino acids. Germline lookup yields CDR1 SGHRS and CDR2 YFSETQ. CDR3 nucleotides: TGCGCCAGCAGCTTGGTTGGACAGGCTAGTGAGCAGTTCTTC. Residues: CASSLVGQASEQFF.

This clonotype was detected a few times. This sequence joins TRBV7-2 and TRBJ1-1; D unresolved. This CDR3 spans 11 amino acids. Per the germline V gene, CDR1 is SGHTA and CDR2 is FQGNSA. V was shortened by 5 bases and J by 4 bases, with 5 bases between the two germline ends. The DNA of the CDR3 is TGTGCCAGCAGCCCCCTCACTGAAGCTTTCTTT. Protein: CASSPLTEAFF.

This clonotype has just a few counts. The chain couples TRBV30 to TRBJ2-1; TRBD2 agrees at 11 bases. The germline V gene encodes CDR1 GTSNPN and CDR2 SVGIG (reference sequence). The CDR3 runs 16 residues. Germline trimming cut 0 bases from V and 6 bases from J; bases unmatched to any gene: 7. CDR3 amino acids: CAWSVLSGRAANEQFF. For the CDR3, the DNA is TGTGCCTGGAGTGTACTTAGCGGGAGGGCCGCCAATGAGCAGTTCTTC.

The chain joins TRBV20-1 to TRBJ2-1; 14 positions match TRBD2. Germline CDR1 reads DFQATT; CDR2 reads SNEGSKA (reference sequence). The CDR3 contains 16 residues. V lost 5 bases and J lost 3; bases outside the gene matches: 6. The CDR3 nucleotides are TGCAGTGCTCCACCGGGACTAGCGGGGGTCTACAATGAGCAGTTCTTC. It encodes CSAPPGLAGVYNEQFF.

This clonotype was seen only once. The V call is TRBV28, the J call TRBJ2-1; TRBD1 matches 8 bases. This CDR3 is built from 15 residues. Losses at the gene ends were 3 bases for V and 10 bases for J; bases not matched to a gene: 11. Germline V lookup: CDR1 MDHEN, CDR2 SYDVKM. CDR3 coding DNA: TGTGCCAGCAGTTTCTGGTCAGGGGGCCGTCGCGAGCAGTTCTTC. Its protein is CASSFWSGGRREQFF.

This clonotype has only a few counts. V usage is TRBV6-5 and J usage is TRBJ1-1, with D perhaps TRBD1 (5 bases). The length of the CDR3 is 13 residues. From germline, CDR1 is MNHEY and CDR2 SVGAGI. V lost 4 bases to trimming and J lost 6 bases, with 12 bases between them. The CDR3 reads CASSSREDPEAFF. In DNA, the CDR3 is TGTGCCAGCAGTTCCAGGGAGGACCCTGAAGCTTTCTTT.